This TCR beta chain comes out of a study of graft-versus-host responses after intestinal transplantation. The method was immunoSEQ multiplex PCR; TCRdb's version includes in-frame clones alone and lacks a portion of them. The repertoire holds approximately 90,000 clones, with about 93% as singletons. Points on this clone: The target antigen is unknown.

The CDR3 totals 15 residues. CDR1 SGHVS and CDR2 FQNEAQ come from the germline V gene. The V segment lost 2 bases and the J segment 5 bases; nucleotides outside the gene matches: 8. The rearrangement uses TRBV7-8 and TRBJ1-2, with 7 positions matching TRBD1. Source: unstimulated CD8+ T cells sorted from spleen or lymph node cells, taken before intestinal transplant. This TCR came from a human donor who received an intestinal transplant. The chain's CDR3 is CASSLLPGQNYGYTF. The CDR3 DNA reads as TGTGCCAGCAGCTTACTTCCGGGACAGAATTATGGCTACACCTTC.